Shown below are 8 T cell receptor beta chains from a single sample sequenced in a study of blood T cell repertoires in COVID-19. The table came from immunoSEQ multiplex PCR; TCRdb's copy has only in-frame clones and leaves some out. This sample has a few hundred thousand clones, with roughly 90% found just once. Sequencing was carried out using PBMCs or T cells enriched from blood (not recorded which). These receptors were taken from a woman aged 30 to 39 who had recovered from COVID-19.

CDR3 DNA: TGTGCCAGTAGTCTGGACAGGGGAGAAGTCTATGGCTACACCTTC. As protein: CASSLDRGEVYGYTF. This chain joins TRBV19 and TRBJ1-2; 9 bases align to TRBD1. Germline V gene lookup returns CDR1 LNHDA and CDR2 SQIVND (reference sequence). This CDR3 has 15 residues. Trimming at V came to 5 bases and at J to 4 bases, leaving 8 bases not matched to a gene.

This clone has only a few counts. The CDR3 DNA is TGTGCCAGCAGTTCTCCGGGACAGGGGGTATACGAGCAGTACTTC. Protein: CASSSPGQGVYEQYF. The chain couples TRBV7-9 to TRBJ2-7, with 11 bases fitting TRBD1. The junction had 8 bases not matched to a gene; V was cut back by 6 bases and J by 4 bases. Germline values: CDR1 SEHNR, CDR2 FQNEAQ (reference sequence). CDR3 length: 15 residues.

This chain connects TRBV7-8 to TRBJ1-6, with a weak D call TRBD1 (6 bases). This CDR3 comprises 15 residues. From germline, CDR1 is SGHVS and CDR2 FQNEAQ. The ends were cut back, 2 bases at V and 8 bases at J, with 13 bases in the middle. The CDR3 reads CASSLRQAGDSPLHF. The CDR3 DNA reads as TGTGCCAGCAGCTTACGACAGGCGGGAGATTCACCCCTCCACTTT.

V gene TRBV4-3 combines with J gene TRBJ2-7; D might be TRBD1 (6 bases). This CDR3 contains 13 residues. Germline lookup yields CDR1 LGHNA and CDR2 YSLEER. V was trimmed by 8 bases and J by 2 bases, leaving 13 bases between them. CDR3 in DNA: TGCGCCAGCGCCGGGACACCGACCTACGAGCAGTACTTC. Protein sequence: CASAGTPTYEQYF.

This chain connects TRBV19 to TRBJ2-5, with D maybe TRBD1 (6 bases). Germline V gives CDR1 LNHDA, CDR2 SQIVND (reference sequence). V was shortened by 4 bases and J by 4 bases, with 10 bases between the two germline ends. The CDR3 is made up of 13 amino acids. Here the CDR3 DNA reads TGTGCCAGTAGTAGGGGGCGCGTAGAGACCCAGTACTTC. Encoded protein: CASSRGRVETQYF.

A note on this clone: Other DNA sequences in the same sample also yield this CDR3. Here the CDR3 reads CASSRQGVSNEKLFF. The CDR3 DNA reads as TGTGCCAGCAGTCGGCAGGGTGTATCTAATGAAAAACTGTTTTTT. V usage is TRBV2 and J usage is TRBJ1-4; a possible D gene is TRBD1 (5 bases). The germline gives CDR1 SNHLY, CDR2 FYNNEI. This CDR3 comprises 15 residues. Trimming took 5 bases from V and 3 from J, leaving 13 bases between them.

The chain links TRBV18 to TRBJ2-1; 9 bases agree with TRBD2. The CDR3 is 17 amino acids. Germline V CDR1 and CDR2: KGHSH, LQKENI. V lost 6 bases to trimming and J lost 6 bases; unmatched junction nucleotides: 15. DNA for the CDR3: TGTGCCAGCTCGTCTCTTAGCGGCGGGGGGGGCTCCAATGAGCAGTTCTTC. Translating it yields CASSSLSGGGGSNEQFF.

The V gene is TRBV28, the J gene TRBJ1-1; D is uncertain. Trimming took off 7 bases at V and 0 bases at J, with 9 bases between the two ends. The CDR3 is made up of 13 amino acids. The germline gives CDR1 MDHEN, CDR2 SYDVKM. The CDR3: CASTGPLNTEAFF. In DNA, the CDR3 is TGTGCCAGCACGGGTCCACTGAACACTGAAGCTTTCTTT.